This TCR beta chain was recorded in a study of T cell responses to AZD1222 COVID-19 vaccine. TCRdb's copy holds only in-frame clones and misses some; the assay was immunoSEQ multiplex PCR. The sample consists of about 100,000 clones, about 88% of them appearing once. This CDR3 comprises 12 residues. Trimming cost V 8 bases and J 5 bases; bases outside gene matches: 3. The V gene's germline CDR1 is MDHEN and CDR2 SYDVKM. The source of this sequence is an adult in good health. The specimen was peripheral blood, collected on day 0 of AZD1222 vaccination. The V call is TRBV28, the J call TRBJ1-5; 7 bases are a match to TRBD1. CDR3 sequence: CASRDSYQPQHF. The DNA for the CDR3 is TGTGCCAGCCGGGACAGTTATCAGCCCCAGCATTTT.